This T cell receptor (beta chain) was captured in a study of neurological immune-mediated disorders. Study-wide results and limits: The most TCR clonal expansion was seen in HTLV-1-associated myelopathy, whereas the least was seen in multiple sclerosis, below the level in healthy controls.

The table lists this clonotype with many counts. The antigen is undetermined. The time point was: longitudinal time-point 1 (baseline). Trimming took off 8 bases at V and 0 bases at J, with 16 bases between the two ends. The CDR3 loop spans 15 amino acids. Sequencing runs each yielded over 180 million TCR-beta sequences from 15-18 subjects. Each CDR3 protein gets one entry after TCRdb re-called the 5' RACE reads with MiXCR. In the table there are some 38,000 distinct CDR3 sequences, 3% to 3.5% of which are singletons. The clonotype comes from a woman in her sixties with multiple sclerosis. The specimen sequenced was PBMCs. The V gene is TRBV12-3 or TRBV12-4, the J gene TRBJ1-2, with D possibly matching TRBD1 (6 bases). CDR3 sequence: CASGGAGRTNYGYTF. In DNA form, the CDR3 reads TGTGCCAGCGGGGGGGCCGGGCGAACTAACTATGGCTACACCTTC.